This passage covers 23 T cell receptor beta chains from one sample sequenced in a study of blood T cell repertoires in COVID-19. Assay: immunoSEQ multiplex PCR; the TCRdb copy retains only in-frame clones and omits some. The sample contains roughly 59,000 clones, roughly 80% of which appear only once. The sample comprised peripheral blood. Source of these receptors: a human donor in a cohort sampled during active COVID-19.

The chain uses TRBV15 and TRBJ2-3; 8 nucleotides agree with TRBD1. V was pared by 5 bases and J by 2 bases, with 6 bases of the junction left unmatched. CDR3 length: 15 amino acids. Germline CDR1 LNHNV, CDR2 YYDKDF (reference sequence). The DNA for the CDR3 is TGTGCCACCAGCGAACAGGGGGTGATCACAGATACGCAGTATTTT. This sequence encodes CATSEQGVITDTQYF.

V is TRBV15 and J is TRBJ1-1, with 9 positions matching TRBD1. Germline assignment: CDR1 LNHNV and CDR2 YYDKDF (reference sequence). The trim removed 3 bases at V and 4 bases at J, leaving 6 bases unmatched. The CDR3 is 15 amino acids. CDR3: CATSRGTGFSTEAFF. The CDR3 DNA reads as TGTGCCACCAGCAGGGGGACAGGGTTTAGCACTGAAGCTTTCTTT.

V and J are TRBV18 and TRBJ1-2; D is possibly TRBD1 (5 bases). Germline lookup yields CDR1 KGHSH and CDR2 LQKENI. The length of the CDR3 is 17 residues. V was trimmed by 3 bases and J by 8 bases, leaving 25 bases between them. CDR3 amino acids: CASSPFPLAGPSYGYTF. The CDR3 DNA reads TGTGCCAGCTCACCCTTCCCACTGGCAGGGCCTTCCTACGGCTACACCTTC.

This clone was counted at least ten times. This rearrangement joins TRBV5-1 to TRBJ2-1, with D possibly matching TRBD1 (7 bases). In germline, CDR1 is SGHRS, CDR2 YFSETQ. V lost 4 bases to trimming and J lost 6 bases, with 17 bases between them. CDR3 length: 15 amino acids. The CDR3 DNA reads TGCGCCAGCAGCCTGGAGGGACAGCTATTCAATGAGCAGTTCTTC. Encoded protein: CASSLEGQLFNEQFF.

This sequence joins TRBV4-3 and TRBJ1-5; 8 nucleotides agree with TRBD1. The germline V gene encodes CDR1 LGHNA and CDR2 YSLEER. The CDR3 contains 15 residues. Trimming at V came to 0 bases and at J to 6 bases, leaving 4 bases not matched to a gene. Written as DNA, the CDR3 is TGCGCCAGCAGCCAAGATTACAGGGGGAGTCAGCCCCAGCATTTT. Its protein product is CASSQDYRGSQPQHF.

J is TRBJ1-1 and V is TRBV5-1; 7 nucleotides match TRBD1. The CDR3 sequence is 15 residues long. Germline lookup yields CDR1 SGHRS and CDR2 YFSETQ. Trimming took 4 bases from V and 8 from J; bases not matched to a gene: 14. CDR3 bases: TGCGCCAGCAGCGAAACTCCGGACAGGACCTCCGAAGCTTTCTTT. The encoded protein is CASSETPDRTSEAFF.

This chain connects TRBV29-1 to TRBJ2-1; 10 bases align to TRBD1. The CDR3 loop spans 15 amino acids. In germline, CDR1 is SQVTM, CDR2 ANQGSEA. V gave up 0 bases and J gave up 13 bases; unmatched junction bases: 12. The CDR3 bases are TGCAGCGTTGAAGAGGGGGACAGGGGAGGTCTAGCCCAGTTCTTC. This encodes CSVEEGDRGGLAQFF.

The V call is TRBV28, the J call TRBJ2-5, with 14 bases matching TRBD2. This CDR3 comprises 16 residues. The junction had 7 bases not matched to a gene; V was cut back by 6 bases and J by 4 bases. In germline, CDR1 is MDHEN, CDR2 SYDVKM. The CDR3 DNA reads TGTGCCAGCAGACCCGGGACTAGCGGGAGCGGAGAGACCCAGTACTTC. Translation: CASRPGTSGSGETQYF.

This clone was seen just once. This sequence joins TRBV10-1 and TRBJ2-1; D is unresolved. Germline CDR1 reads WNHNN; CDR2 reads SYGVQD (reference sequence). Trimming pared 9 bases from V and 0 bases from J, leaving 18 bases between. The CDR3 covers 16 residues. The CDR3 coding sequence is TGCGCCAGTCCACTTTGGGCCCGAAGCTCCTACAATGAGCAGTTCTTC. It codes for CASPLWARSSYNEQFF.

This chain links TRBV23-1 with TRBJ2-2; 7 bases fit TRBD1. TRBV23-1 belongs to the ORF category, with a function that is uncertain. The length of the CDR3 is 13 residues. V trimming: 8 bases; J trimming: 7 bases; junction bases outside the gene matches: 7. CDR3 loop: CASGQGVGGELFF. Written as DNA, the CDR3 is TGCGCCAGCGGCCAGGGGGTGGGCGGGGAGCTGTTTTTT.

CDR3 nucleotide sequence: TGTGCCAGCAGCCAAGATCAGGGTAGCAATCAGCCCCAGCATTTT. Amino acids: CASSQDQGSNQPQHF. This chain connects TRBV3-1 (or the pseudogene TRBV3-2) to TRBJ1-5; D might be TRBD1 (5 bases). Germline lookup yields CDR1 LGHDT and CDR2 YNNKEL (reference sequence). The CDR3 spans 15 residues. V was clipped by 0 bases and J by 0 bases, with 6 bases between them.

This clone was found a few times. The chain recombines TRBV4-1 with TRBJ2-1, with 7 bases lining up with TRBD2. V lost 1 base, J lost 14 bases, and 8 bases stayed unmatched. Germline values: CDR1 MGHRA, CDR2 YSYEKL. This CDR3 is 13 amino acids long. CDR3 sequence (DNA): TGCGCCAGCAGCCAAGTAGGAGGCGGGAGAAAGTTCTTC. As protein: CASSQVGGGRKFF.

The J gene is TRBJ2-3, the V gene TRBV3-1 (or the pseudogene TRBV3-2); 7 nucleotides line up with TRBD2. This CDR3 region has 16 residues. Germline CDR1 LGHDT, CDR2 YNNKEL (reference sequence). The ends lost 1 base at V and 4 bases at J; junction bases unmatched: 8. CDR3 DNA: TGTGCCAGCAGCCAAGGGGGGGAGGGCCGCGCAGATACGCAGTATTTT. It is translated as CASSQGGEGRADTQYF.

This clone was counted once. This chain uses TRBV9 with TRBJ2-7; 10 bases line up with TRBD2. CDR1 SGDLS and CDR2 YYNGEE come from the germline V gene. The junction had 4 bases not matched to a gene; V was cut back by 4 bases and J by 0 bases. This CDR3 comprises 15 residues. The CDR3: CASSSLAGLSYEQYF. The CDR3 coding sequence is TGTGCCAGCAGCTCACTAGCGGGACTCTCCTACGAGCAGTACTTC. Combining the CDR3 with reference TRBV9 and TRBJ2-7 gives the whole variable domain DSGVTQTPKHLITATGQRVTLRCSPRSGDLSVYWYQQSLDQGLQFLIQYYNGEERAKGNILERFSAQQFPDLHSELNLSSLELGDSALYFCASSSLAGLSYEQYFGPGTRLTVT.

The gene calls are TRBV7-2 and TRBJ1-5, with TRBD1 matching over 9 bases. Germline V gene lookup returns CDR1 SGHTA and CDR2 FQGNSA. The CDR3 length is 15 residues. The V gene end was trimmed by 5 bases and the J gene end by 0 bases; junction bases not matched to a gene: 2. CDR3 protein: CASSPGQGSNQPQHF. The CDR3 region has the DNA TGTGCCAGCAGCCCGGGACAGGGTAGCAATCAGCCCCAGCATTTT.

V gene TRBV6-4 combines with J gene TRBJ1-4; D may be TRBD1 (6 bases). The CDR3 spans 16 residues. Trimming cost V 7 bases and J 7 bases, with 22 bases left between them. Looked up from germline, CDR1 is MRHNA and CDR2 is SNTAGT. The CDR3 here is CASTLQGIWVFEKLFF. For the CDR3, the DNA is TGTGCCAGCACCCTCCAGGGGATTTGGGTTTTTGAAAAACTGTTTTTT.

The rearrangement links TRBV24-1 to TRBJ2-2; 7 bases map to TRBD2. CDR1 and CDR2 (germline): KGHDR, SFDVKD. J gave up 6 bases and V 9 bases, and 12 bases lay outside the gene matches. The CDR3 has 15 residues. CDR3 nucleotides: TGTGCCACCTCTAAAAGCGGGAAACTCGCCGGGGAGCTGTTTTTT. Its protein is CATSKSGKLAGELFF.

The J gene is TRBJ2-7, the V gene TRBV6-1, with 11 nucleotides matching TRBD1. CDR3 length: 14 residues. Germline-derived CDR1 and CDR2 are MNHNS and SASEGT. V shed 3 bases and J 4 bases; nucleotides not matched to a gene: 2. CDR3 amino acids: CASSEDRGLYEQYF. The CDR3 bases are TGTGCCAGCAGTGAGGACAGGGGGCTGTACGAGCAGTACTTC.

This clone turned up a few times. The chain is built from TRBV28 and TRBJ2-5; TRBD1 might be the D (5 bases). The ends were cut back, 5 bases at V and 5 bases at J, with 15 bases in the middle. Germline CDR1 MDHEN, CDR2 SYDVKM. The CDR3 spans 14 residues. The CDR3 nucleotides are TGTGCCAGCAGTCGATCATCCAGGGTGGAGACCCAGTACTTC. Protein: CASSRSSRVETQYF.

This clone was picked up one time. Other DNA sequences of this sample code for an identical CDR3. This chain's CDR3 is CASSVGGRGEYSPLHF. CDR3 in DNA: TGTGCCAGCAGCGTAGGGGGTCGGGGGGAGTATTCACCCCTCCACTTT. The chain uses TRBV9 and TRBJ1-6, with D maybe TRBD1 (5 bases). Germline-derived CDR1 and CDR2 are SGDLS and YYNGEE. V was shortened by 0 bases and J by 8 bases, with 15 bases between the two germline ends. This CDR3 comprises 16 residues. Full variable domain (missing parts from reference TRBV9 and TRBJ1-6): DSGVTQTPKHLITATGQRVTLRCSPRSGDLSVYWYQQSLDQGLQFLIQYYNGEERAKGNILERFSAQQFPDLHSELNLSSLELGDSALYFCASSVGGRGEYSPLHFGNGTRLTVT.

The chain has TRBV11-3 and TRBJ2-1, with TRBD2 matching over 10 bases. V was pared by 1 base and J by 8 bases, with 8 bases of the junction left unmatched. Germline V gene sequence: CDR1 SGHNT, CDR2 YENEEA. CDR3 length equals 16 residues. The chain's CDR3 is CASSLGSGRAVYEQFF. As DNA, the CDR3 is TGTGCCAGCAGCTTAGGGAGCGGGAGGGCCGTGTATGAGCAGTTCTTC.

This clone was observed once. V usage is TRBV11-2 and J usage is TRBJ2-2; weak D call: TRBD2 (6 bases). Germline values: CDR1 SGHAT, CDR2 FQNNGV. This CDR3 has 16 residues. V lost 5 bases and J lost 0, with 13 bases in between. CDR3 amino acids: CASSGTVAANTGELFF. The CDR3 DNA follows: TGTGCCAGCAGCGGGACGGTAGCGGCGAACACCGGGGAGCTGTTTTTT.

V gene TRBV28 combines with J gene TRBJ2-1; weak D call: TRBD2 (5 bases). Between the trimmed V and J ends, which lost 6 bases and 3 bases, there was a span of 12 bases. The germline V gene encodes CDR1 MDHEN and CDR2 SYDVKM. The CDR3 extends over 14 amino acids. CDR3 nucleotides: TGTGCCAGCAGCCCAGCGGTGGTCTACAATGAGCAGTTCTTC. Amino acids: CASSPAVVYNEQFF.